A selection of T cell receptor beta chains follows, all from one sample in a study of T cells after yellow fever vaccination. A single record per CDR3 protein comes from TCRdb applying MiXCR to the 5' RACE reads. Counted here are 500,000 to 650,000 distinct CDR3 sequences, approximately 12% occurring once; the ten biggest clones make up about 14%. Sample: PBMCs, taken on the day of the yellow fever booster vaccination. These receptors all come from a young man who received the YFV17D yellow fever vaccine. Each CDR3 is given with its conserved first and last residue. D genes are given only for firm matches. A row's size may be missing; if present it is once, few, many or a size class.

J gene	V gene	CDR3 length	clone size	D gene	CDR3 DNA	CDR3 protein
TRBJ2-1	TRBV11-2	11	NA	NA	TGTGCCAGCCAGAGCTACGGTGAGCAGTTCTTC	CASQSYGEQFF
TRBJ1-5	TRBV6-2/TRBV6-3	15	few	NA	TGTGCCAGCAGTGCCGGGGGATTCGAGGCAGAGCCCCAGCATTTT	CASSAGGFEAEPQHF
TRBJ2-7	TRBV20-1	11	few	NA	TGCAGTGCCACGGGTGGGGTCGAGCAGTACTTC	CSATGGVEQYF
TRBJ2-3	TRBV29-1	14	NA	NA	TGCAGCGTTGAAATAGCGACACGCACAGATACGCAGTATTTT	CSVEIATRTDTQYF
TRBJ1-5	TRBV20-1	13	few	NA	TGCAGTGCCCTTCGACAGGGCAATCAGCCCCAGCATTTT	CSALRQGNQPQHF
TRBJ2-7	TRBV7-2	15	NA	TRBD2	TGTGCCAGCAGCTTAGGGGGGGGAGGCAGCGACGAGCAGTACTTC	CASSLGGGGSDEQYF
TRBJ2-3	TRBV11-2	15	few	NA	TGTGCCAGCAGTCACCGGCCCTTCGACACAGATACGCAGTATTTT	CASSHRPFDTDTQYF
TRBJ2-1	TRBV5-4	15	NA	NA	TGTGCCAGCAGAAGGGATCAGGGGGGATACAATGAGCAGTTCTTC	CASRRDQGGYNEQFF
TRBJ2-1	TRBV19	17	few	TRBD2	TGTGCCAGTAGTAGGAGGGAACTAGCGGGGCCTTCGAATGAGCAGTTCTTC	CASSRRELAGPSNEQFF
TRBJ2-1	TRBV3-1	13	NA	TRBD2	TGTGCCAGCAGCCAAGTAGCGGGAGATGAGCAGTTCTTC	CASSQVAGDEQFF
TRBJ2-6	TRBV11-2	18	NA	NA	TGTGCCAGCAGCCAGGGCCTAGTGATGTCGGCTGGGGCCAACGTCCTGACTTTC	CASSQGLVMSAGANVLTF
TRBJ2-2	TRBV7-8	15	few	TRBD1	TGTGCCAGCAGCTCACGACAGGGGGGTGGATTAGAGCTGTTTTTT	CASSSRQGGGLELFF